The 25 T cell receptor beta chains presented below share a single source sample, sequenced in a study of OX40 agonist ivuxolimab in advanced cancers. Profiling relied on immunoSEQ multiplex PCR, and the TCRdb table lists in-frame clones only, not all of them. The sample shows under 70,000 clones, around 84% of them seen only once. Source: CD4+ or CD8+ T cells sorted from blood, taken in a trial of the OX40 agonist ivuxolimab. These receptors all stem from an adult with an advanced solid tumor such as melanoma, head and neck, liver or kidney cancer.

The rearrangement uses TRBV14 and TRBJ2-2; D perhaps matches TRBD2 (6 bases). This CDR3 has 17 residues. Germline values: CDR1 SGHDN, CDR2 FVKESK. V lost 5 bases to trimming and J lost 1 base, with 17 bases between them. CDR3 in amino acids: CASSEAGRQLNTGELFF. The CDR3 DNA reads TGTGCCAGCAGCGAGGCGGGGAGACAGCTGAACACCGGGGAGCTGTTTTTT. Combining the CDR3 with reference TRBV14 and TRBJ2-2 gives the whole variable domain EAGVTQFPSHSVIEKGQTVTLRCDPISGHDNLYWYRRVMGKEIKFLLHFVKESKQDESGMPNNRFLAERTGGTYSTLKVQPAELEDSGVYFCASSEAGRQLNTGELFFGEGSRLTVL.

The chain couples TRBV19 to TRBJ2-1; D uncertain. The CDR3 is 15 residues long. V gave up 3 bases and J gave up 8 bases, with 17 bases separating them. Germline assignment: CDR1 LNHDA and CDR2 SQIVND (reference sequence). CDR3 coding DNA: TGTGCCAGTAGTATGCAGATTCATATGGGCGATGAGCAGTTCTTC. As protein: CASSMQIHMGDEQFF.

The CDR3 sequence: CASSIRVEAFF. CDR3 sequence (DNA): TGTGCCAGTAGTATTCGGGTAGAAGCTTTCTTT. The gene calls are TRBV19 and TRBJ1-1; the D is unclear. The germline V and J ends were trimmed by 3 bases and 8 bases, with 7 bases remaining between them. The CDR3 length is 11 residues. Looked up from germline, CDR1 is LNHDA and CDR2 is SQIVND (reference sequence).

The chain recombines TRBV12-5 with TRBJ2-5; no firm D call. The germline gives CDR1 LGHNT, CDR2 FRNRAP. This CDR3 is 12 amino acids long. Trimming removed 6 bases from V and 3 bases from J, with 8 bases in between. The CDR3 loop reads CASGPTEETQYF. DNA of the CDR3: TGTGCTAGTGGCCCGACGGAAGAGACCCAGTACTTC.

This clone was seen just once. CDR3 DNA sequence: TGTGCCAGTAGTTCAGGGACAGGGCCTAATTACGAGCAGTACTTC. Translating it yields CASSSGTGPNYEQYF. The chain carries TRBV19 and TRBJ2-7; 9 bases agree with TRBD1. The CDR3 loop spans 15 amino acids. After removal of 5 bases from V and 4 bases from J, the junction contained 9 bases not matched to a gene. Germline V gene lookup returns CDR1 LNHDA and CDR2 SQIVND (reference sequence).

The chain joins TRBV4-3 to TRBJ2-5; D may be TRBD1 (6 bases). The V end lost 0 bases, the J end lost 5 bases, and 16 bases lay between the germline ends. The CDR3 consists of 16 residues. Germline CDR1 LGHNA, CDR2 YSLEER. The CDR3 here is CASSQDGDRLGETQYF. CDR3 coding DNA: TGCGCCAGCAGCCAAGATGGTGACAGGCTGGGGGAGACCCAGTACTTC.

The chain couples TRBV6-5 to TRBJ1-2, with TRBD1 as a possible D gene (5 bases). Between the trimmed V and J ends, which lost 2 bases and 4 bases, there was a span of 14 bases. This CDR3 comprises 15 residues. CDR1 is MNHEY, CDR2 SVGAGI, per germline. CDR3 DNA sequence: TGTGCCAGCAGTTACGGGTCCAGGGCCCTCTATGGCTACACCTTC. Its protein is CASSYGSRALYGYTF.

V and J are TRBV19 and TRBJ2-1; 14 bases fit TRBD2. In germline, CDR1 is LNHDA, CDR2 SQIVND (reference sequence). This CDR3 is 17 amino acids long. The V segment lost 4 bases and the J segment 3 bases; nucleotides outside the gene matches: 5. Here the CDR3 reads CASSRSGTSGSYNEQFF. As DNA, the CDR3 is TGTGCCAGTAGTAGATCCGGGACTAGCGGGAGCTACAATGAGCAGTTCTTC.

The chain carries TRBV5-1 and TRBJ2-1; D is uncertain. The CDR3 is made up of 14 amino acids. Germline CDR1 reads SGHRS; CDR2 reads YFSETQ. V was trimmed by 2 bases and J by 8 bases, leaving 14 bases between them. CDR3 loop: CASSFNNPGDEQFF. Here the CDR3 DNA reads TGCGCCAGCAGCTTCAATAACCCCGGCGATGAGCAGTTCTTC.

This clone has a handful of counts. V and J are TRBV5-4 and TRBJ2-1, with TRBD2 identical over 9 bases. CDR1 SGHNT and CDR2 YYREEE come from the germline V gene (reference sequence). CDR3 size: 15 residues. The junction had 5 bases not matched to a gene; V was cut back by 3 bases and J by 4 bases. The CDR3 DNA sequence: TGTGCCAGCAGCTCCGCTAGCGGGGATTACAATGAGCAGTTCTTC. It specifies CASSSASGDYNEQFF.

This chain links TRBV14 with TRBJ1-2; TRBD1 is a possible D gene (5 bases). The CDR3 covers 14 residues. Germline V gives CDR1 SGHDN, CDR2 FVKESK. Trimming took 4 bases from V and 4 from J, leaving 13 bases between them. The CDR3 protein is CASSPGPGFYGYTF. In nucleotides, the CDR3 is TGTGCCAGCAGCCCGGGGCCGGGATTCTATGGCTACACCTTC.

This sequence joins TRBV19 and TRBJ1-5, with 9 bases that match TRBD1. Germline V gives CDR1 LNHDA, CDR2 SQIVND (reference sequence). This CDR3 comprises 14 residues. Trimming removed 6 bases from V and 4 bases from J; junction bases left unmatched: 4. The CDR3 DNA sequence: TGTGCCAGTAGCTTGACAGGGGGAAATCAGCCCCAGCATTTT. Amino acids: CASSLTGGNQPQHF. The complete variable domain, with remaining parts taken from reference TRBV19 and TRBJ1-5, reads DGGITQSPKYLFRKEGQNVTLSCEQNLNHDAMYWYRQDPGQGLRLIYYSQIVNDFQKGDIAEGYSVSREKKESFPLTVTSAQKNPTAFYLCASSLTGGNQPQHFGDGTRLSIL.

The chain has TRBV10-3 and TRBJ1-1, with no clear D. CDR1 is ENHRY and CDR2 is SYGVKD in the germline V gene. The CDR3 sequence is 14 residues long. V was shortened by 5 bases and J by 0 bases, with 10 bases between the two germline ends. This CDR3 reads CAISKDVMNTEAFF. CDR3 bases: TGTGCCATCAGTAAGGACGTCATGAACACTGAAGCTTTCTTT.

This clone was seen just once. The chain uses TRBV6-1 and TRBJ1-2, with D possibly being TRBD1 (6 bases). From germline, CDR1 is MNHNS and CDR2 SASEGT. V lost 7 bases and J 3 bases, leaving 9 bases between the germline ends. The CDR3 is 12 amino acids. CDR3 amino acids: CASTKGDYGYTF. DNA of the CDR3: TGTGCCAGCACGAAGGGGGACTATGGCTACACCTTC.

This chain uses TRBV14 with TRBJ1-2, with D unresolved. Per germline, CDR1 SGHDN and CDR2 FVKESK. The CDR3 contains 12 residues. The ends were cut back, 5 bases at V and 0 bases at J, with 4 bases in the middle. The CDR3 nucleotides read TGTGCCAGCAGCGTAGCTAACTATGGCTACACCTTC. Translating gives CASSVANYGYTF.

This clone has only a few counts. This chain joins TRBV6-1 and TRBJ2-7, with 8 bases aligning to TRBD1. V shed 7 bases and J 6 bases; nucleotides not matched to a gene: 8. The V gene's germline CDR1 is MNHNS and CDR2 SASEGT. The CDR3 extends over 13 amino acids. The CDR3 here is CASNMDRAGEQYF. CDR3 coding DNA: TGTGCCAGCAATATGGACAGGGCAGGCGAGCAGTACTTC.

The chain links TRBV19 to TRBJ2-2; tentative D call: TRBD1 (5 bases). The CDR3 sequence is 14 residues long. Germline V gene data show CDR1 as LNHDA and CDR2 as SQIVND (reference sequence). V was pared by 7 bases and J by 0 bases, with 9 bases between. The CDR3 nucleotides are TGTGCCAGTATAGGCAGGGCGAACACCGGGGAGCTGTTTTTT. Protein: CASIGRANTGELFF.

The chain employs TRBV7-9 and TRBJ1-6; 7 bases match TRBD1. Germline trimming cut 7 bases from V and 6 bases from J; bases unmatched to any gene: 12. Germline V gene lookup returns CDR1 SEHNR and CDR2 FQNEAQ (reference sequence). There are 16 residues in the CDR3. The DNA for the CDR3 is TGTGCCAGCATCGGTTCGGGACAGACCTTTAATTCACCCCTCCACTTT. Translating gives CASIGSGQTFNSPLHF. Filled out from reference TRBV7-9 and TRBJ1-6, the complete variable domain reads DTGVSQNPRHKITKRGQNVTFRCDPISEHNRLYWYRQTLGQGPEFLTYFQNEAQLEKSRLLSDRFSAERPKGSFSTLEIQRTEQGDSAMYLCASIGSGQTFNSPLHFGNGTRLTVT.

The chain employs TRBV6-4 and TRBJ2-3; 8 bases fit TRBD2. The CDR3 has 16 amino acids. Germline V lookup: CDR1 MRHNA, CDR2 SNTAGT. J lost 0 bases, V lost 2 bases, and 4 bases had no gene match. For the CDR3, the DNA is TGTGCCAGCAGTGACGGGACTAGATTTAGCACAGATACGCAGTATTTT. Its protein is CASSDGTRFSTDTQYF.

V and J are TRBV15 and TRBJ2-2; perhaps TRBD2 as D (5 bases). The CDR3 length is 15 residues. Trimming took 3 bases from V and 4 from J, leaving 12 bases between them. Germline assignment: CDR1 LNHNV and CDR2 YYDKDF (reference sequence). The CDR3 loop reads CATSRGSKGTGELFF. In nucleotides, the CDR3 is TGTGCCACCAGCAGGGGGAGTAAAGGCACCGGGGAGCTGTTTTTT.

In DNA form, the CDR3 reads TGTGCCAGCAGCAACAGGGGGCTGGGGCAAGAGACCCAGTACTTC. Its translation is CASSNRGLGQETQYF. This chain links TRBV7-3 with TRBJ2-5; 9 bases align to TRBD1. The CDR3 has 15 amino acids. Per germline, CDR1 SGHTA and CDR2 FQGTGA. Trimming removed 5 bases from V and 2 bases from J; junction bases left unmatched: 6.

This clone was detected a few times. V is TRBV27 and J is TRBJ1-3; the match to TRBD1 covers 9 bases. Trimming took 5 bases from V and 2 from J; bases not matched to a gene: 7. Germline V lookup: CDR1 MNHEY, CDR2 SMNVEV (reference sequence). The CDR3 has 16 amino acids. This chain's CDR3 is CASSPGQGIPGNTIYF. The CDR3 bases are TGTGCCAGCAGTCCTGGACAGGGGATCCCTGGAAACACCATATATTTT.

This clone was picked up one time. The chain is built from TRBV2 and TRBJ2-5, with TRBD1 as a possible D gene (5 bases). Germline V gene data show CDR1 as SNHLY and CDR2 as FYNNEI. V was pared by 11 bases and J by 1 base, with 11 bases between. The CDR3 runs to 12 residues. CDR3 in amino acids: CAASGIQETQYF. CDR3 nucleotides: TGTGCCGCCTCAGGGATCCAAGAGACCCAGTACTTC. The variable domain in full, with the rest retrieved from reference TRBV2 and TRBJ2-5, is EPEVTQTPSHQVTQMGQEVILRCVPISNHLYFYWYRQILGQKVEFLVSFYNNEISEKSEIFDDQFSVERPDGSNFTLKIRSTKLEDSAMYFCAASGIQETQYFGPGTRLLVL.

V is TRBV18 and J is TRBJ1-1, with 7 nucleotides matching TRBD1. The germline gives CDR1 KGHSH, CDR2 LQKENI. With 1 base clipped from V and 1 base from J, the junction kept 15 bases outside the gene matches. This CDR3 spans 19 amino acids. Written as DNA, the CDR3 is TGTGCCAGCTCACCACAGGCGCAGGGGGATATTTATTGGAACACTGAAGCTTTCTTT. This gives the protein CASSPQAQGDIYWNTEAFF.

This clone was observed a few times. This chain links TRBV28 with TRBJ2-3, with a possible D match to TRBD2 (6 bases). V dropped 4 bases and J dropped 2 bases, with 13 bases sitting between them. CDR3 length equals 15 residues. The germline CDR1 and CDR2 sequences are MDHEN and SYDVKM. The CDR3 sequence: CASSSLSGHTDTQYF. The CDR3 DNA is TGTGCCAGCAGTTCTCTGAGCGGGCACACAGATACGCAGTATTTT. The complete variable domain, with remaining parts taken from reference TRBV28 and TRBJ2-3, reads DVKVTQSSRYLVKRTGEKVFLECVQDMDHENMFWYRQDPGLGLRLIYFSYDVKMKEKGDIPEGYSVSREKKERFSLILESASTNQTSMYLCASSSLSGHTDTQYFGPGTRLTVL.